One sample yielded the 24 T cell receptor beta chains listed below, sequenced in a study of cytomegalovirus exposure and HLA in healthy donors. PCR employed 60 Vbeta and 13 Jbeta primers. Generated by immunoSEQ multiplex PCR, the TCRdb table keeps only in-frame clones and is missing some. The table records about 94,000 clones, over 65% of them present only once. The source material was PBMCs. The source is a woman in her sixties in good health and CMV-seronegative.

The J gene is TRBJ2-3, the V gene TRBV6-5, with D tentatively TRBD1 (5 bases). Germline values: CDR1 MNHEY, CDR2 SVGAGI. V lost 2 bases to trimming and J lost 2 bases, with 11 bases between them. The CDR3 is 15 residues long. The DNA for the CDR3 is TGTGCCAGCAGTTACCGAGCAGGGAACACAGATACGCAGTATTTT. The encoded protein is CASSYRAGNTDTQYF.

The gene calls are TRBV5-4 and TRBJ2-5; D gene unclear. The V gene lost 2 bases and the J gene lost 1 base, with 6 bases spanning the gap. In germline, CDR1 is SGHNT, CDR2 YYREEE (reference sequence). The CDR3 covers 13 residues. CDR3 loop: CASSFGGQETQYF. The CDR3 bases are TGTGCCAGCAGCTTTGGCGGCCAAGAGACCCAGTACTTC. Filled out from reference TRBV5-4 and TRBJ2-5, the complete variable domain reads ETGVTQSPTHLIKTRGQQVTLRCSSQSGHNTVSWYQQALGQGPQFIFQYYREEENGRGNFPPRFSGLQFPNYSSELNVNALELDDSALYLCASSFGGQETQYFGPGTRLLVL.

The rearrangement uses TRBV6-6 and TRBJ2-7, with D uncertain. The CDR3 covers 14 residues. The V gene lost 4 bases and the J gene lost 2 bases, with 12 bases spanning the gap. Germline V gene lookup returns CDR1 MNHNY and CDR2 SVGAGI (reference sequence). CDR3 DNA sequence: TGTGCCAGCAGTTCTGCTCAGGCAACCTACGAGCAGTACTTC. Translating it yields CASSSAQATYEQYF.

The genes are TRBV6-5 and TRBJ2-5, with 8 bases identical to TRBD1. Per the germline V gene, CDR1 is MNHEY and CDR2 is SVGAGI. The CDR3 runs 15 residues. With 6 bases clipped from V and 2 bases from J, the junction kept 8 bases outside the gene matches. Written as DNA, the CDR3 is TGTGCCAGCAGACCAACCGGGACAGGTCAAGAGACCCAGTACTTC. Translation: CASRPTGTGQETQYF.

Comments on this clone: At one boundary the junction diverges from the germline segment, which might be a read error. The J gene is TRBJ2-7, the V gene TRBV4-3; 12 bases align to TRBD1. The CDR3 length is 15 residues. Germline V lookup: CDR1 LGHNA, CDR2 YSLEER. In DNA, the CDR3 is TGCGCCAGCAGCCAAGATTGGGGGACAGGGGGCCATTCTTTCTTC. Its translation: CASSQDWGTGGHSFF.

The rearrangement joins TRBV6-5 to TRBJ2-5, with a weak D call TRBD1 (6 bases). CDR1 is MNHEY, CDR2 SVGAGI, per germline. The CDR3 length is 14 residues. V was pared by 5 bases and J by 2 bases, with 12 bases between. CDR3 amino acids: CASSPSGQQETQYF. The CDR3 coding sequence is TGTGCCAGCAGTCCCTCCGGACAGCAAGAGACCCAGTACTTC.

This chain uses TRBV23-1 with TRBJ2-4; the D is unclear. TRBV23-1 is recorded as an ORF, its role being uncertain. Trimming pared 1 base from V and 0 bases from J, leaving 13 bases between. The CDR3 length is 17 residues. In DNA form, the CDR3 reads TGCGCCAGCAGTCAATATAGACGGAGAGTAGCCAAAAACATTCAGTACTTC. This translates into CASSQYRRRVAKNIQYF.

This chain uses TRBV6-5 with TRBJ1-5; D is perhaps TRBD1 (5 bases). Germline assignment: CDR1 MNHEY and CDR2 SVGAGI. V lost 2 bases to trimming and J lost 7 bases, with 9 bases between them. CDR3 size: 13 residues. The CDR3 region is CASSYNRRQPQHF. CDR3 nucleotides: TGTGCCAGCAGTTACAACAGGAGACAGCCCCAGCATTTT.

J is TRBJ1-1 and V is TRBV5-1, with 9 bases that match TRBD1. The length of the CDR3 is 16 residues. The V gene end was trimmed by 0 bases and the J gene end by 1 base; junction bases not matched to a gene: 4. Germline CDR1 and CDR2: SGHRS and YFSETQ. This chain's CDR3 is CASSLAGTGPNTEAFF. The DNA for the CDR3 is TGCGCCAGCAGCTTGGCCGGGACAGGGCCGAACACTGAAGCTTTCTTT.

The chain recombines TRBV28 with TRBJ2-7, with 9 bases identical to TRBD2. Germline CDR1 MDHEN, CDR2 SYDVKM. This CDR3 has 15 amino acids. Unmatched junction bases numbered 7, after V lost 4 bases and J lost 3 bases. Here the CDR3 reads CASSSGVSGSYEQYF. DNA for the CDR3: TGTGCCAGCAGTTCCGGGGTTAGCGGGAGCTACGAGCAGTACTTC.

The J gene is TRBJ1-2, the V gene TRBV19, with D tentatively TRBD1 (5 bases). This CDR3 has 17 residues. Germline-derived CDR1 and CDR2 are LNHDA and SQIVND (reference sequence). V gave up 4 bases and J gave up 0 bases, with 18 bases separating them. The CDR3 is CASSKITGSTANYGYTF. The CDR3 DNA sequence: TGTGCCAGTAGTAAGATAACAGGCTCCACTGCTAACTATGGCTACACCTTC.

J is TRBJ2-3 and V is TRBV4-1; tentative D call: TRBD2 (7 bases). The CDR3 contains 16 residues. Trimming cost V 2 bases and J 1 base, with 13 bases left between them. Germline CDR1 is MGHRA and CDR2 is YSYEKL. The CDR3 sequence is CASSQLRGARTDTQYF. Written as DNA, the CDR3 is TGCGCCAGCAGCCAATTACGGGGGGCCCGCACAGATACGCAGTATTTT.

This clone has only a few counts. The V gene is TRBV6-5, the J gene TRBJ1-2; no clear D. CDR3 length: 15 residues. V lost 6 bases, J lost 5 bases, and 19 bases lay in between. Germline CDR1 and CDR2: MNHEY and SVGAGI. The CDR3 region has the DNA TGTGCCAGCAGCCCCGGGAGGGCCACCACGTATGGCTACACCTTC. Its protein is CASSPGRATTYGYTF.

The chain recombines TRBV12-5 with TRBJ1-3; a weak D match, TRBD1 (5 bases). V dropped 0 bases and J dropped 1 base, with 7 bases sitting between them. Looked up from germline, CDR1 is LGHNT and CDR2 is FRNRAP. This CDR3 comprises 15 residues. In nucleotides, the CDR3 is TGTGCTAGTGGTTTGGTGCCAGGGTCTGGAAACACCATATATTTT. Its translation: CASGLVPGSGNTIYF. The full variable domain, with the rest looked up from reference TRBV12-5 and TRBJ1-3, is DARVTQTPRHKVTEMGQEVTMRCQPILGHNTVFWYRQTMMQGLELLAYFRNRAPLDDSGMPKDRFSAEMPDATLATLKIQPSEPRDSAVYFCASGLVPGSGNTIYFGEGSWLTVV.

V gene TRBV28 combines with J gene TRBJ2-3; the D gene is possibly TRBD2 (5 bases). CDR1 MDHEN and CDR2 SYDVKM come from the germline V gene. V shed 2 bases and J shed 11 bases, with 17 bases lying between them. The CDR3 is 14 residues long. CDR3 sequence (DNA): TGTGCCAGCAGTTTACCCCAATCTAGCCTCAGGCAGTATTTT. Residues: CASSLPQSSLRQYF.

Concerning this clone itself: Other DNA variants within this sample encode the same CDR3. The rearrangement joins TRBV4-3 to TRBJ1-2; a weak D match, TRBD1 (6 bases). The CDR3 consists of 14 residues. Germline values: CDR1 LGHNA, CDR2 YSLEER. Trimming stripped 0 bases from V and 1 base from J, with 6 bases between. Written as DNA, the CDR3 is TGCGCCAGCAGCCAAGACAGGGGTAACTATGGCTACACCTTC. Residues: CASSQDRGNYGYTF.

The chain is built from TRBV28 and TRBJ2-3, with 8 bases aligning to TRBD1. The V gene end was trimmed by 8 bases and the J gene end by 0 bases; junction bases not matched to a gene: 10. This CDR3 spans 16 amino acids. The V gene's germline CDR1 is MDHEN and CDR2 SYDVKM. CDR3 sequence: CASDTLGQESTDTQYF. CDR3 coding DNA: TGTGCCAGCGACACATTGGGACAGGAAAGCACAGATACGCAGTATTTT. Looking up the rest from reference TRBV28 and TRBJ2-3 gives the full variable domain: DVKVTQSSRYLVKRTGEKVFLECVQDMDHENMFWYRQDPGLGLRLIYFSYDVKMKEKGDIPEGYSVSREKKERFSLILESASTNQTSMYLCASDTLGQESTDTQYFGPGTRLTVL.

The V and J genes are TRBV29-1 and TRBJ2-5; possibly TRBD1 for D (6 bases). Germline CDR1 reads SQVTM; CDR2 reads ANQGSEA. Trimming removed 2 bases from V and 2 bases from J, with 12 bases in between. This CDR3 region has 14 residues. Here the CDR3 reads CSVEQGNYQETQYF. CDR3 DNA: TGCAGCGTTGAACAGGGGAATTATCAAGAGACCCAGTACTTC.

The V call is TRBV5-1, the J call TRBJ1-1, with D uncertain. Germline CDR1 SGHRS, CDR2 YFSETQ. This CDR3 region has 14 residues. The germline V and J ends were trimmed by 0 bases and 1 base, with 7 bases remaining between them. CDR3 loop: CASSLGSGNTEAFF. CDR3 DNA: TGCGCCAGCAGCTTGGGTTCCGGGAACACTGAAGCTTTCTTT. The complete variable domain, with remaining parts taken from reference TRBV5-1 and TRBJ1-1, reads KAGVTQTPRYLIKTRGQQVTLSCSPISGHRSVSWYQQTPGQGLQFLFEYFSETQRNKGNFPGRFSGRQFSNSRSEMNVSTLELGDSALYLCASSLGSGNTEAFFGQGTRLTVV.

V gene TRBV7-8 combines with J gene TRBJ2-7; 7 bases line up with TRBD1. The CDR3 has 15 residues. V gave up 4 bases and J gave up 2 bases; unmatched junction bases: 8. In germline, CDR1 is SGHVS, CDR2 FQNEAQ. The CDR3 DNA reads TGTGCCAGCAGCTCCGGGACAGCAAGAACCTACGAGCAGTACTTC. This translates into CASSSGTARTYEQYF.

The V call is TRBV28, the J call TRBJ1-5; D ambiguous. V lost 4 bases and J lost 4, with 11 bases in between. Germline-derived CDR1 and CDR2 are MDHEN and SYDVKM. The CDR3 sequence is 14 residues long. The DNA for the CDR3 is TGTGCCAGCAGTTACGGGAGAGAAAATCAGCCCCAGCATTTT. As protein: CASSYGRENQPQHF. Filled out from reference TRBV28 and TRBJ1-5, the complete variable domain reads DVKVTQSSRYLVKRTGEKVFLECVQDMDHENMFWYRQDPGLGLRLIYFSYDVKMKEKGDIPEGYSVSREKKERFSLILESASTNQTSMYLCASSYGRENQPQHFGDGTRLSIL.

This rearrangement joins TRBV2 to TRBJ2-5, with 11 nucleotides matching TRBD2. The CDR3 consists of 16 residues. Germline CDR1 SNHLY, CDR2 FYNNEI. V shed 4 bases and J 5 bases; nucleotides not matched to a gene: 9. The CDR3: CASSVAGGPADETQYF. The CDR3 DNA follows: TGTGCCAGCAGTGTAGCGGGGGGGCCTGCAGACGAGACCCAGTACTTC.

The rearrangement uses TRBV9 and TRBJ1-1; no clear D. The CDR3 has 13 residues. The germline V gene encodes CDR1 SGDLS and CDR2 YYNGEE. Trimming removed 1 base from V and 4 bases from J, with 8 bases in between. In nucleotides, the CDR3 is TGTGCCAGCAGCGTAATGGCAGGCACTGAAGCTTTCTTT. Protein: CASSVMAGTEAFF. The full variable domain, in which reference TRBV9 and TRBJ1-1 provide the parts outside the CDR3, is DSGVTQTPKHLITATGQRVTLRCSPRSGDLSVYWYQQSLDQGLQFLIQYYNGEERAKGNILERFSAQQFPDLHSELNLSSLELGDSALYFCASSVMAGTEAFFGQGTRLTVV.

The V gene is TRBV5-1, the J gene TRBJ2-1; D perhaps matches TRBD2 (6 bases). V lost 2 bases, J lost 0 bases, and 9 bases lay in between. The germline V gene has CDR1 SGHRS and CDR2 YFSETQ. The CDR3 runs to 15 residues. The CDR3 sequence: CASSFLGSSYNEQFF. DNA of the CDR3: TGCGCCAGCAGCTTTCTCGGGAGCTCCTACAATGAGCAGTTCTTC.